The sequence of this T cell receptor (beta chain) was determined in a study of neoadjuvant anti-PD-1 for oral cavity cancer. The study, taken as a whole, reports: Non-responders to neoadjuvant nivolumab had significantly more clonal PBMC T cells than responders.

The method was immunoSEQ multiplex PCR; TCRdb's version includes in-frame clones alone and lacks a portion of them. The profile shows about 14,000 clones, roughly 70% of them singletons. With regard to this clone: Its antigen is as yet unknown.

Germline V gives CDR1 LNHDA, CDR2 SQIVND (reference sequence). Trimming cost V 1 base and J 4 bases, with 7 bases left between them. CDR3 length: 13 amino acids. The TCR originated in a person between 40 and 85 years old with oral cavity squamous cell carcinoma. The J gene is TRBJ2-5, the V gene TRBV19, with unresolved D. This specimen was PBMCs, taken before nivolumab (anti-PD-1) treatment. The CDR3 loop is CASSIAQRETQYF. In nucleotides, the CDR3 is TGTGCCAGTAGTATAGCTCAGAGAGAGACCCAGTACTTC.